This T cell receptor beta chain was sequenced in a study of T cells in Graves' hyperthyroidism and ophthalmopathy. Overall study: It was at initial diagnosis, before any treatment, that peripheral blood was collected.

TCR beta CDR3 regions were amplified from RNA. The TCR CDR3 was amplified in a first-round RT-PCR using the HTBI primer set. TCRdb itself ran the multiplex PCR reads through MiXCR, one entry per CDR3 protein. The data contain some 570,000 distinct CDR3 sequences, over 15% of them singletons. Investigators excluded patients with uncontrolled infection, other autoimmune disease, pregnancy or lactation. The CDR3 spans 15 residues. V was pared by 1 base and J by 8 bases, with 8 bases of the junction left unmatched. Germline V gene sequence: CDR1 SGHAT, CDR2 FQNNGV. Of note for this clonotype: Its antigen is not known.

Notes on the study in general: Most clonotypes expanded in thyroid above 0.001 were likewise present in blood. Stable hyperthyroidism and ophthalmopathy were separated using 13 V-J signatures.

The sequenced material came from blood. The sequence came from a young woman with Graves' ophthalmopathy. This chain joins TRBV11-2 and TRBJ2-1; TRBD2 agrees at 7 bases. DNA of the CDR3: TGTGCCAGCAGCTTAGGTGGGGGGAGGGCCCATGAGCAGTTCTTC. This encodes CASSLGGGRAHEQFF.